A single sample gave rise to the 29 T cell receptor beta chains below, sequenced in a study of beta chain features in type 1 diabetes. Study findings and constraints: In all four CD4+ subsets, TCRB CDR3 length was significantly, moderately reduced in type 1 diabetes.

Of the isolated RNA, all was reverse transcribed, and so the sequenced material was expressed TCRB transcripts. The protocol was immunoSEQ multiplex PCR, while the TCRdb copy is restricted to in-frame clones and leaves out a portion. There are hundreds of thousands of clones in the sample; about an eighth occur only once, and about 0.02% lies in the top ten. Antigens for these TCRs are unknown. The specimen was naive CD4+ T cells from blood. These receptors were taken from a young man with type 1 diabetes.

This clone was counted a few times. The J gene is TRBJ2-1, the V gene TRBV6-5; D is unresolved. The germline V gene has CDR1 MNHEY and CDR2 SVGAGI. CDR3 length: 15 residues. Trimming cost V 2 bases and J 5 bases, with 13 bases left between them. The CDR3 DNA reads TGTGCCAGCAGTTACAGGACCCCTGGGGACAATGAGCAGTTCTTC. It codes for CASSYRTPGDNEQFF.

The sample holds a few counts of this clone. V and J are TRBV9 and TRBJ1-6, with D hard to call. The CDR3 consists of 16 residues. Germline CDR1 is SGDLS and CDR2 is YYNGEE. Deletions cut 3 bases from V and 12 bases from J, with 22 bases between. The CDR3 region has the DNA TGTGCCAGCAGCGAACGAGCGGCCCCCGGAGTTGAACCCCTCCACTTT. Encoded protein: CASSERAAPGVEPLHF.

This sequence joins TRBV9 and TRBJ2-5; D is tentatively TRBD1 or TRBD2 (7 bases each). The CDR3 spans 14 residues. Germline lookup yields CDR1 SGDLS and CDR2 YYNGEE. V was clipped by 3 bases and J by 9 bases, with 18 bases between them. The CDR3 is CASSEQGGRQAQYF. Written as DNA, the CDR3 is TGTGCCAGCAGCGAGCAGGGGGGGAGGCAGGCCCAGTACTTC.

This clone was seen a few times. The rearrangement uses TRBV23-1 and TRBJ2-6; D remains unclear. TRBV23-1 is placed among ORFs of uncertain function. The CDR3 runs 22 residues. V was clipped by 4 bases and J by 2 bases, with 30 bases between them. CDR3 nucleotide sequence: TGCGCCAGCAGTCGTATCCGGGTGTTTCACCGACCAGATAAAACTGGGGCCAACGTCCTGACTTTC. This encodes CASSRIRVFHRPDKTGANVLTF.

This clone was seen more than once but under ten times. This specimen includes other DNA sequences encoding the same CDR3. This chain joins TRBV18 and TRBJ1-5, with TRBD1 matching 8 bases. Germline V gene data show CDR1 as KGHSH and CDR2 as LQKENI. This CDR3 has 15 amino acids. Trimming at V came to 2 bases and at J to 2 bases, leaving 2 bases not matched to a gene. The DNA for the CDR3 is TGTGCCAGCTCACCAGGACAGGGTGGCAATCAGCCCCAGCATTTT. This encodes CASSPGQGGNQPQHF.

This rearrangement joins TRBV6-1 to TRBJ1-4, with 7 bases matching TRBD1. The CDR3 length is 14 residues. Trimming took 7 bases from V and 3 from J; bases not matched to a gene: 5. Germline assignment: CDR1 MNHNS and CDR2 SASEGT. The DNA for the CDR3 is TGTGCCAGCAACGAGGACAGGCCTAATGAAAAACTGTTTTTT. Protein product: CASNEDRPNEKLFF.

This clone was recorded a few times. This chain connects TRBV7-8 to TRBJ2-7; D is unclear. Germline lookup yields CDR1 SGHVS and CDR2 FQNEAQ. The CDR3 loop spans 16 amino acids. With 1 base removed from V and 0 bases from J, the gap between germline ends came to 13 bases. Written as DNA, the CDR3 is TGTGCCAGCAGCTTAGTACGAGGCAGGAGCTCCTACGAGCAGTACTTC. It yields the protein CASSLVRGRSSYEQYF.

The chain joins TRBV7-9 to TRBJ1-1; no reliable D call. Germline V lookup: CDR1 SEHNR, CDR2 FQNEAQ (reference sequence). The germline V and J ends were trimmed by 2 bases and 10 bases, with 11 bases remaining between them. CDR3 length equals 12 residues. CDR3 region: CASSLNSVAAFF. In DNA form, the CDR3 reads TGTGCCAGCAGCTTAAACAGCGTTGCAGCTTTCTTT.

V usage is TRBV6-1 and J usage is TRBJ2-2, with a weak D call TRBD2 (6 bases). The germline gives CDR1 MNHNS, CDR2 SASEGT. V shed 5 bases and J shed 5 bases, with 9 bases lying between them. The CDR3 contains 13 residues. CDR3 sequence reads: CASSWTMTGELFF. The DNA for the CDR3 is TGTGCCAGCAGTTGGACTATGACCGGGGAGCTGTTTTTT.

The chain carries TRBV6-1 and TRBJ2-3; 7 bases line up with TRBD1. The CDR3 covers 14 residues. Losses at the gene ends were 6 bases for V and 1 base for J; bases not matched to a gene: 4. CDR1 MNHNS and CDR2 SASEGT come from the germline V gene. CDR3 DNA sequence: TGTGCCAGCAGCACAGGGGTAGGCACAGATACGCAGTATTTT. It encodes CASSTGVGTDTQYF.

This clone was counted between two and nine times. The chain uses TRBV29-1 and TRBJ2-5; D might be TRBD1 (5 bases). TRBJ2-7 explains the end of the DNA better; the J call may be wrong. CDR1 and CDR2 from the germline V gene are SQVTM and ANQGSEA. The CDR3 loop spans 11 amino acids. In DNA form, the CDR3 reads TGCAGCACGACAGACTCCTACGAGCAGTACTTC. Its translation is CSTTDSYEQYF.

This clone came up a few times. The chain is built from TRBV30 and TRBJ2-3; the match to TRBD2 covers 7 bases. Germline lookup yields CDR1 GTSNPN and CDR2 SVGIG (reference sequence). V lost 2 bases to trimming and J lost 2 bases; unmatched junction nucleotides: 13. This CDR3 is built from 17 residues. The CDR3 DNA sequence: TGTGCCTGGAGTCCTTCTAGGACTAGACGGTCCACAGATACGCAGTATTTT. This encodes CAWSPSRTRRSTDTQYF.

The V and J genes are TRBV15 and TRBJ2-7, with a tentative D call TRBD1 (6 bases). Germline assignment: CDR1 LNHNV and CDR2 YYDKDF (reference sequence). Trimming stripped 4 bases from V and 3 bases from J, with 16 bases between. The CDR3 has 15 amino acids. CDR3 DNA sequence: TGTGCCACCAGCACTTCGGACAGCTCGCGCTACGAGCAGTACTTC. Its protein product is CATSTSDSSRYEQYF. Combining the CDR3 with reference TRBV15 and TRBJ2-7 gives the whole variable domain DAMVIQNPRYQVTQFGKPVTLSCSQTLNHNVMYWYQQKSSQAPKLLFHYYDKDFNNEADTPDNFQSRRPNTSFCFLDIRSPGLGDTAMYLCATSTSDSSRYEQYFGPGTRLTVT.

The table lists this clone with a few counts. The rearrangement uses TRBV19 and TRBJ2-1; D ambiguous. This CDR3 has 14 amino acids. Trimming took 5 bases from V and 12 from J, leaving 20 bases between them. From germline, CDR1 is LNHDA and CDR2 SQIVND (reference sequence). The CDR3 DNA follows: TGTGCCAGTAGTTTGGGTTTAAGTAGGGATGGGCAGTTCTTC. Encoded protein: CASSLGLSRDGQFF.

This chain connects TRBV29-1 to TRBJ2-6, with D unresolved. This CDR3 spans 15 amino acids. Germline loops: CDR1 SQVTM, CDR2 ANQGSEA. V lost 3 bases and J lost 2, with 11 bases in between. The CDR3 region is CSVEVFRPGANVLTF. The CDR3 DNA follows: TGCAGCGTTGAGGTCTTCCGCCCTGGGGCCAACGTCCTGACTTTC.

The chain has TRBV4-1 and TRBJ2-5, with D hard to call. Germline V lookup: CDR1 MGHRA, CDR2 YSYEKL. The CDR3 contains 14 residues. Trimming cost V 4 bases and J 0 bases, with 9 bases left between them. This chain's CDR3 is CASSPTKYQETQYF. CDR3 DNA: TGCGCCAGCAGCCCTACCAAGTACCAAGAGACCCAGTACTTC.

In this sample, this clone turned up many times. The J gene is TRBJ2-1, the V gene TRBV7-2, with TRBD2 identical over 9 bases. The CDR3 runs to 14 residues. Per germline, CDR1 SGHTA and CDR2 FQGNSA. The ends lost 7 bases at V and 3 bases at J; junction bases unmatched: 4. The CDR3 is CASTIAGVYNEQFF. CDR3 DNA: TGTGCCAGCACCATAGCGGGGGTCTACAATGAGCAGTTCTTC.

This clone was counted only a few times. Written as DNA, the CDR3 is TGTGCCAGCAGTTCCGGGTCCCCTACGAAGCAGTACTTC. Its protein is CASSSGSPTKQYF. The chain couples TRBV28 to TRBJ2-7; D is undetermined. The CDR3 is 13 amino acids. The ends were cut back, 4 bases at V and 8 bases at J, with 15 bases in the middle. Germline V gene data show CDR1 as MDHEN and CDR2 as SYDVKM.

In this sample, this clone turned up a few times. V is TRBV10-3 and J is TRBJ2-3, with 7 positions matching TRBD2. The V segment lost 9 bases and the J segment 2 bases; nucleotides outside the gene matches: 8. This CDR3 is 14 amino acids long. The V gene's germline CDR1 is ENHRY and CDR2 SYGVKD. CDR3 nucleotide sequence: TGTGCCATTAGGGGCCGGGACTACACAGATACGCAGTATTTT. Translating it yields CAIRGRDYTDTQYF.

The CDR3 sequence is CASSYKQVAGELFF. For the CDR3, the DNA is TGTGCCAGCAGTTACAAACAGGTTGCCGGGGAGCTGTTTTTT. The chain carries TRBV6-5 and TRBJ2-2; D is possibly TRBD1 (5 bases). CDR1 is MNHEY and CDR2 is SVGAGI in the germline V gene. The CDR3 is 14 amino acids. V gave up 2 bases and J gave up 6 bases, with 10 bases separating them.

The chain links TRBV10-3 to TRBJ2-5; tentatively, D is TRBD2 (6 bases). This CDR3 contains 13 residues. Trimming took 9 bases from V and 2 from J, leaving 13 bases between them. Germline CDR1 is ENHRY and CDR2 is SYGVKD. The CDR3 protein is CAMGRGVQETQYF. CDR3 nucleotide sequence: TGTGCCATGGGGCGGGGCGTACAAGAGACCCAGTACTTC.

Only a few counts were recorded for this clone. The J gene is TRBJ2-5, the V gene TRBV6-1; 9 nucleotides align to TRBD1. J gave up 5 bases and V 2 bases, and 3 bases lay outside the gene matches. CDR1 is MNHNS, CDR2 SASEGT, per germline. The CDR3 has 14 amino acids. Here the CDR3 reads CASSEPGQGETQYF. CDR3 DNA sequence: TGTGCCAGCAGTGAACCCGGACAGGGGGAGACCCAGTACTTC.

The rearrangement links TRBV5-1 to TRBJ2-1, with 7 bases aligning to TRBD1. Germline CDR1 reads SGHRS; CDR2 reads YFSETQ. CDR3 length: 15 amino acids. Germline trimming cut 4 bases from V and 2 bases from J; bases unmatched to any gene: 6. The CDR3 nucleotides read TGCGCCAGCAGCCAACAGGGGCTGGCCTACAATGAGCAGTTCTTC. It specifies CASSQQGLAYNEQFF. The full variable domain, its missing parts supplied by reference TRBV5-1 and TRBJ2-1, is KAGVTQTPRYLIKTRGQQVTLSCSPISGHRSVSWYQQTPGQGLQFLFEYFSETQRNKGNFPGRFSGRQFSNSRSEMNVSTLELGDSALYLCASSQQGLAYNEQFFGPGTRLTVL.

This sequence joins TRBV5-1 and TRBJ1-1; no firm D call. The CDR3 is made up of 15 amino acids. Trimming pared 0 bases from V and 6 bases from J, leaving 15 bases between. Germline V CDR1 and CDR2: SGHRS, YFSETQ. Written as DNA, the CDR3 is TGCGCCAGCAGCTTGGCCGAAAAGATCGACGCTGAAGCTTTCTTT. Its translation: CASSLAEKIDAEAFF.

The CDR3 nucleotides read TGTGCCAGTAGTAACGGGGGCACCGCTGAGGAGACCCAGTACTTC. As protein: CASSNGGTAEETQYF. The J gene is TRBJ2-5, the V gene TRBV19; D is tentatively TRBD1 or TRBD2 (6 bases each). CDR3 size: 15 residues. Germline V gene data show CDR1 as LNHDA and CDR2 as SQIVND (reference sequence). V was clipped by 4 bases and J by 5 bases, with 17 bases between them.

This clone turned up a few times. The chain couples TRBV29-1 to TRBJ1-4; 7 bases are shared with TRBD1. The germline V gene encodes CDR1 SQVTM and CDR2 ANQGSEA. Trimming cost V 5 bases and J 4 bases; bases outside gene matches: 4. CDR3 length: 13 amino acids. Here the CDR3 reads CSVRAGGNEKLFF. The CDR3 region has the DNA TGCAGCGTTCGGGCAGGGGGTAATGAAAAACTGTTTTTT.

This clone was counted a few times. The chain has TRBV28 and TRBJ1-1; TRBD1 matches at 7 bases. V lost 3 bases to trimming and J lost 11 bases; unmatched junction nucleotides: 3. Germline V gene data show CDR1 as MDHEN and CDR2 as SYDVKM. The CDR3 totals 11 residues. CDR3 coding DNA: TGTGCCAGCAGTTTTGACAGGGACGCTTTCTTT. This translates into CASSFDRDAFF.

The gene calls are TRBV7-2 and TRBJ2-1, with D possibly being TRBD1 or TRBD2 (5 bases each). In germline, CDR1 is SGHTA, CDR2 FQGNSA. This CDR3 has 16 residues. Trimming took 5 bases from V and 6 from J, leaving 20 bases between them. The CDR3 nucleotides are TGTGCCAGCAGCGGGGGACGTCCACGCTGGGGCAATGAGCAGTTCTTC. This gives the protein CASSGGRPRWGNEQFF.

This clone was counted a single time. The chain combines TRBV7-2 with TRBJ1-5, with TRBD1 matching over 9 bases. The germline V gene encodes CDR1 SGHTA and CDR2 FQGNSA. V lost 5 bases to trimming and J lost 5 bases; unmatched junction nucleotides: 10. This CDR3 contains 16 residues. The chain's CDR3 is CASSLDVDRGYQPQHF. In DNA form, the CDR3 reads TGTGCCAGCAGCCTAGACGTAGACAGGGGGTATCAGCCCCAGCATTTT. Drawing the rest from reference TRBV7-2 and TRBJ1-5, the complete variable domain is GAGVSQSPSNKVTEKGKDVELRCDPISGHTALYWYRQSLGQGLEFLIYFQGNSAPDKSGLPSDRFSAERTGGSVSTLTIQRTQQEDSAVYLCASSLDVDRGYQPQHFGDGTRLSIL.